The 10 T cell receptor beta chains below come from one sample, sequenced in a study of T cell responses to AZD1222 COVID-19 vaccine (dated by TCRdb to 2020 to 2022). According to the study, the label for this sample's time point signals: baseline before first vaccination. The sample's treatment or condition label, decoded: meningococcal conjugate vaccine given as trial control. Receptors were amplified or captured by the immunoSEQ multiplex PCR assay. TCRdb took over this immuneACCESS table, retaining in-frame rearrangements with V and J assigned. Such tables are incomplete; in checked studies, under half of the missing clones stem from an unresolved V gene, and the remainder is unexplained. Counted in this sample were roughly 70,000 clones; roughly 78% of them appeared once. About a quarter of the sample is taken by the ten largest. The sequencing here drew on peripheral blood, taken on day 0 of MenACWY control vaccination. The receptors were sampled from an adult in good health.

This rearrangement joins TRBV5-4 to TRBJ1-2; D remains unclear. Trimming removed 5 bases at V and 6 bases at J, with 11 bases between. The length of the CDR3 is 12 residues. Germline V gene sequence: CDR1 SGHNT, CDR2 YYREEE (reference sequence). The CDR3 spells CASSFLKDGYTF. The CDR3 coding sequence is TGTGCCAGCAGTTTCTTGAAAGATGGCTACACCTTC.

This clone has only one observation. This chain connects TRBV3-1 (or the pseudogene TRBV3-2) to TRBJ2-7, with D possibly matching TRBD1 (6 bases). This CDR3 comprises 14 residues. Trimming removed 5 bases from V and 0 bases from J, with 11 bases in between. Germline CDR1 and CDR2: LGHDT and YNNKEL (reference sequence). The CDR3 DNA sequence: TGTGCCAGCAGCGTAGACAGGTTCTCCTACGAGCAGTACTTC. Its translation: CASSVDRFSYEQYF.

The CDR3 nucleotides are TGTGCCAGCAGACCTCGGCCCTCTCTCCCATTAAACAATGAGCAGTTCTTC. Protein product: CASRPRPSLPLNNEQFF. The chain couples TRBV27 to TRBJ2-1; D unclear. CDR1 is MNHEY and CDR2 is SMNVEV in the germline V gene (reference sequence). The CDR3 is 17 residues long. Trimming cost V 6 bases and J 5 bases, with 23 bases left between them.

J is TRBJ1-3 and V is TRBV29-1; D might be TRBD1 (5 bases). Between the trimmed V and J ends, which lost 6 bases and 0 bases, there was a span of 9 bases. Per the germline V gene, CDR1 is SQVTM and CDR2 is ANQGSEA. The CDR3 runs 13 residues. The CDR3, as DNA: TGCAGCGTATCCGACAGCTCTGGAAACACCATATATTTT. Translated: CSVSDSSGNTIYF.

V gene TRBV14 combines with J gene TRBJ2-2; D is uncertain. The germline CDR1 and CDR2 sequences are SGHDN and FVKESK. The CDR3 has 13 amino acids. V dropped 4 bases and J dropped 1 base, with 4 bases sitting between them. CDR3 sequence (DNA): TGTGCCAGCAGCCTGATGAACACCGGGGAGCTGTTTTTT. It translates to CASSLMNTGELFF.

The chain recombines TRBV7-9 with TRBJ1-6, with D possibly matching TRBD1 (5 bases). CDR1 and CDR2 (germline): SEHNR, FQNEAQ (reference sequence). V lost 2 bases, J lost 6 bases, and 8 bases lay in between. This CDR3 comprises 14 residues. Here the CDR3 DNA reads TGTGCCAGCAGCTTACAGGGAATTAATTCACCCCTCCACTTT. Residues: CASSLQGINSPLHF.

The rearrangement joins TRBV6-5 to TRBJ1-2; TRBD1 might be the D (6 bases). The CDR3 covers 13 residues. Germline assignment: CDR1 MNHEY and CDR2 SVGAGI. V was shortened by 5 bases and J by 8 bases, with 15 bases between the two germline ends. The CDR3 protein is CASSPQGLDGYTF. The CDR3, as DNA: TGTGCCAGCAGTCCGCAGGGGCTGGACGGCTACACCTTC.

This chain links TRBV30 with TRBJ2-7, with D tentatively TRBD2 (5 bases). The CDR3 length is 13 residues. Trimming removed 5 bases at V and 6 bases at J, with 17 bases between. Germline values: CDR1 GTSNPN, CDR2 SVGIG (reference sequence). CDR3 sequence: CAWSRAGGSEQYF. The CDR3 region has the DNA TGTGCCTGGTCCCGCGCGGGTGGGTCCGAGCAGTACTTC. Drawing the rest from reference TRBV30 and TRBJ2-7, the complete variable domain is SQTIHQWPATLVQPVGSPLSLECTVEGTSNPNLYWYRQAAGRGLQLLFYSVGIGQISSEVPQNLSASRPQDRQFILSSKKLLLSDSGFYLCAWSRAGGSEQYFGPGTRLTVT.

This clone is a singleton in its sample. V is TRBV7-9 and J is TRBJ1-2; TRBD1 matches at 7 bases. The CDR3 extends over 16 amino acids. The junction had 13 bases not matched to a gene; V was cut back by 4 bases and J by 5 bases. Germline CDR1 and CDR2: SEHNR and FQNEAQ (reference sequence). CDR3 nucleotides: TGTGCCAGCAGCTCGAGGACAGGTGGGGGGACATATGGCTACACCTTC. Translated: CASSSRTGGGTYGYTF.

This clone showed up just a few times. V is TRBV28 and J is TRBJ2-1, with 8 positions matching TRBD2. The CDR3 is 17 amino acids. Germline V lookup: CDR1 MDHEN, CDR2 SYDVKM. Trimming cost V 6 bases and J 2 bases; bases outside gene matches: 12. The CDR3 DNA reads as TGTGCCAGCAGCCCCGAGCAGGCGGGAGGCCCCTACAATGAGCAGTTCTTC. This sequence encodes CASSPEQAGGPYNEQFF.